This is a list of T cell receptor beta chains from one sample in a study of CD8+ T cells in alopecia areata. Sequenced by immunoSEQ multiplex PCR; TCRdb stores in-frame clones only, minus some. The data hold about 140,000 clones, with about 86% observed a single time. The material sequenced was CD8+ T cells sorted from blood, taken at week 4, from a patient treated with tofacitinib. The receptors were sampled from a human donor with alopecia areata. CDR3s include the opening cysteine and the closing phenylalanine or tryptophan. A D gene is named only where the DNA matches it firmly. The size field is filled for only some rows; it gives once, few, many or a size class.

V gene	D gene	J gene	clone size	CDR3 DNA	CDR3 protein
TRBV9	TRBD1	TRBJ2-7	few	TGTGCCAGCAGCCTGACAGGGGGCGACGAGCAGTACTTC	CASSLTGGDEQYF
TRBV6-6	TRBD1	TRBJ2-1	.	TGTGCCAGCAGTTTTCCGGGACAGGTGATTTACAATGAGCAGTTCTTC	CASSFPGQVIYNEQFF
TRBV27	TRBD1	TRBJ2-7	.	TGTGCCAGCAGCCCGGACAGGGAATCCTACGAGCAGTACTTC	CASSPDRESYEQYF
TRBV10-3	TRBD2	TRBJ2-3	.	TGTGCCATCAGTGCCCAGCGGGGAGACACAGATACGCAGTATTTT	CAISAQRGDTDTQYF
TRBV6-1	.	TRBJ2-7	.	TGTGCCAGCAGTGAAGAACTGGGCTACGAGCAGTACTTC	CASSEELGYEQYF
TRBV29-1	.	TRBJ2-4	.	TGCAGCGTTGATGTGGGGGTTGGGAACATTCAGTACTTC	CSVDVGVGNIQYF
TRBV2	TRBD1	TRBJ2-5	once	TGTGCCAGCAGTGGCCTAGGACAGGACCAAGAGACCCAGTACTTC	CASSGLGQDQETQYF
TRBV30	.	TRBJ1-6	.	TGTGCCTGGAGCTCTCTTGAGAGTCTCTATAATTCACCCCTCCACTTT	CAWSSLESLYNSPLHF
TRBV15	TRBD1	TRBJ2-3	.	TGTGCCACCAGCAACTTCGTAACAGGGGCAGATACGCAGTATTTT	CATSNFVTGADTQYF
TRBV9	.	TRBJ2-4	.	TGTGCCAGCAGCCCCAACAGTGAGAAAAACATTCAGTACTTC	CASSPNSEKNIQYF
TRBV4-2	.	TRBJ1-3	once	TGTGCCAGCAGCCCCATAGAGGACACGAGAATTGGAAACACCATATATTTT	CASSPIEDTRIGNTIYF
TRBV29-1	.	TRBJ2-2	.	TGCAGCGTTGAAGTGTTCGGGGAGCTGTTTTTT	CSVEVFGELFF
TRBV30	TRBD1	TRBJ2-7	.	TGTGCCTGGGAACCTGGGTCCGAGGGACAGGCCCCTCAGTACTTC	CAWEPGSEGQAPQYF
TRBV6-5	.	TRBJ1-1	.	TGTGCCAGCAGTTACTCGATTCGGCTTGAAGCTTTCTTT	CASSYSIRLEAFF